These T cell receptor beta chains were read from a single sample in a study of identical twins. TCRdb reprocessed the 5' RACE reads via MiXCR and lists one record per CDR3 protein. The sample lists hundreds of thousands of distinct CDR3 sequences, around 6.1% seen once, with around 2% in the top ten. Specimen: naive T cells sorted from blood. The receptor set was obtained from a young man in good health. Both conserved end residues are part of each CDR3.

>TRBV7-2|13
CASNHFSYNEQFF
>TRBV10-2|14
CATLRTSAYNEQFF
>TRBV29-1|14
CSGNRDSANTEAFF
>TRBV20-1|14
CSAREILGNQPQHF
>TRBV7-2|17
CASSLFATERSLGTQYF
>TRBV20-1|10
CSAGRSQQFF
>TRBV12-3/TRBV12-4|13
CASSLRNNNEQFF
>TRBV6-1|14
CASKGNLVDQPQHF
>TRBV6-4|18
CASSAQGALAANTGELFF
>TRBV20-1|16
CSARDRGGVPYNEQFF
>TRBV29-1|11
CSVDTGKEAFF
>TRBV6-5|14
CASSYGVLDNEQFF
>TRBV5-1|15
CASNTGLETNEKLFF